One sample yielded the 21 T cell receptor beta chains listed below, sequenced in a study of blood T cells in healthy people across ages (dated by TCRdb to the mid-2010s). The library was obtained by 5' RACE. The instrument was an Illumina HiSeq 2500. A second PCR of about 7 to 12 cycles was run with a J-beta primer mix and a sample-barcoded 5' primer. Using fastp at Q25 and MiXCR, TCRdb reprocessed the public reads and kept productive beta chains. Identical CDR3 protein sequences are pooled into one entry, listed with their most common genes and DNA. In all, the sample holds fewer than 1,200,000 distinct CDR3 sequences, and 20% to 25% of those were seen once. Around 0.75% of the sample belongs to the ten largest clones. A further study also used this sample, focusing on T cells of mothers and their children.

Sample: blood. Receptors originate from a girl aged 2-10 years in good health.

This clonotype has a handful of counts. This CDR3 is CSASPSGIQETQYF. The CDR3, as DNA: TGCAGTGCTAGCCCTAGCGGGATACAAGAGACCCAGTACTTC. The chain links TRBV20-1 to TRBJ2-5; 9 bases agree with TRBD2. Looked up from germline, CDR1 is DFQATT and CDR2 is SNEGSKA (reference sequence). The CDR3 runs 14 residues. J gave up 2 bases and V 3 bases, and 4 bases lay outside the gene matches.

This clonotype was picked up a small number of times. This chain connects TRBV28 to TRBJ2-1, with 8 bases that match TRBD2. This CDR3 region has 14 residues. Losses at the gene ends were 10 bases for V and 0 bases for J; bases not matched to a gene: 5. Germline CDR1 reads MDHEN; CDR2 reads SYDVKM. This chain's CDR3 is CATLLAVSYNEQFF. Here the CDR3 DNA reads TGTGCCACCCTACTAGCGGTCTCCTACAATGAGCAGTTCTTC.

This clonotype occurred a few times. This chain connects TRBV15 to TRBJ2-7; no firm D call. The CDR3 length is 15 residues. Germline CDR1 LNHNV, CDR2 YYDKDF (reference sequence). V was trimmed by 0 bases and J by 3 bases, leaving 12 bases between them. The CDR3 region has the DNA TGTGCCACCAGCAGAGATCGGCGAGGCCTCTACGAGCAGTACTTC. It translates to CATSRDRRGLYEQYF.

The rearrangement links TRBV15 to TRBJ1-6, with D possibly TRBD1 on 6 matching bases. CDR3 size: 15 residues. Per germline, CDR1 LNHNV and CDR2 YYDKDF (reference sequence). The germline V and J ends were trimmed by 3 bases and 9 bases, with 15 bases remaining between them. The CDR3 is CATSSGTDSPSPLHF. CDR3 nucleotide sequence: TGTGCCACCAGCAGTGGGACGGACAGCCCTTCACCCCTCCACTTT.

This chain links TRBV29-1 with TRBJ1-3; TRBD1 aligns across 7 bases. Per germline, CDR1 SQVTM and CDR2 ANQGSEA. Trimming removed 6 bases from V and 0 bases from J; junction bases left unmatched: 5. The CDR3 consists of 14 residues. CDR3 amino acids: CSVQRGLSGNTIYF. In nucleotides, the CDR3 is TGCAGCGTCCAGAGGGGGCTCTCTGGAAACACCATATATTTT.

This sequence joins TRBV2 and TRBJ1-4, with TRBD1 as a possible D gene (5 bases). Trimming took 7 bases from V and 7 from J, leaving 13 bases between them. This CDR3 has 13 residues. CDR1 and CDR2 from the germline V gene are SNHLY and FYNNEI. The CDR3 DNA is TGTGCCAGCAACGAGGGGAGGAGTGAAAAACTGTTTTTT. Its protein product is CASNEGRSEKLFF.

This clonotype was counted between two and nine times. The chain uses TRBV7-6 and TRBJ2-7; TRBD2 matches 14 bases. The CDR3 loop spans 17 amino acids. Per the germline V gene, CDR1 is SGHVS and CDR2 is FNYEAQ. J lost 3 bases, V lost 3 bases, and 7 bases had no gene match. CDR3 sequence: CASSFGTSGSYLYEQYF. Written as DNA, the CDR3 is TGTGCCAGCAGCTTCGGGACTAGCGGGAGTTACCTCTACGAGCAGTACTTC.

The V gene is TRBV6-1, the J gene TRBJ1-1; tentatively, D is TRBD1 (6 bases). The germline CDR1 and CDR2 sequences are MNHNS and SASEGT. This CDR3 has 15 residues. The V end lost 4 bases, the J end lost 4 bases, and 16 bases lay between the germline ends. CDR3 sequence: CASSAPRGRSTEAFF. The DNA for the CDR3 is TGTGCCAGCAGTGCCCCGCGGGGGCGGAGCACTGAAGCTTTCTTT.

This clonotype was observed a few times. The chain combines TRBV28 with TRBJ2-1; D gene uncertain. Looked up from germline, CDR1 is MDHEN and CDR2 is SYDVKM. This CDR3 comprises 15 residues. Trimming removed 7 bases from V and 8 bases from J, with 21 bases in between. CDR3 sequence (DNA): TGTGCCAGCACCTCTTTCGGACCCAGAGACGATGAGCAGTTCTTC. This sequence encodes CASTSFGPRDDEQFF.

This clonotype was observed a few times. The chain couples TRBV28 to TRBJ2-1, with 8 bases matching TRBD2. Gene TRBJ2-7 matches the end of the DNA better, so the J call may be wrong. Looked up from germline, CDR1 is MDHEN and CDR2 is SYDVKM. This CDR3 has 13 amino acids. The CDR3 bases are TGTGCCACCCGGACCGGGACTAGCTACGAGCAGTACTTC. Translating it yields CATRTGTSYEQYF.

The rearrangement uses TRBV19 and TRBJ1-1; 8 bases fit TRBD1. CDR1 is LNHDA, CDR2 SQIVND, per germline (reference sequence). V trimming: 8 bases; J trimming: 4 bases; junction bases outside the gene matches: 12. This CDR3 contains 15 residues. The CDR3 region has the DNA TGTGCCAGTGAGGCTCAGGGGGCTTATGGCACTGAAGCTTTCTTT. Translating it yields CASEAQGAYGTEAFF. The full variable domain, rest sourced from reference TRBV19 and TRBJ1-1, is DGGITQSPKYLFRKEGQNVTLSCEQNLNHDAMYWYRQDPGQGLRLIYYSQIVNDFQKGDIAEGYSVSREKKESFPLTVTSAQKNPTAFYLCASEAQGAYGTEAFFGQGTRLTVV.

Remarks on this clonotype: The CDR3 end shows no conserved phenylalanine or tryptophan, and so a read error is likely. The V gene is TRBV5-1, the J gene TRBJ2-1; 7 bases fit TRBD2. The CDR3 sequence is 16 residues long. V was clipped by 1 base and J by 0 bases; unmatched bases: 4. From germline, CDR1 is SGHRS and CDR2 YFSETQ. This CDR3 is CASSLFGGGSYNEQFL. The CDR3 DNA follows: TGCGCCAGCAGCTTGTTTGGGGGGGGCTCCTACAATGAGCAGTTCCTC.

The sample holds many counts of this clonotype. The chain joins TRBV7-8 to TRBJ2-7; D not resolved. This CDR3 contains 13 residues. CDR1 and CDR2 from the germline V gene are SGHVS and FQNEAQ. The ends were cut back, 5 bases at V and 0 bases at J, with 8 bases in the middle. The CDR3 reads CASSQTSSYEQYF. The CDR3 bases are TGTGCCAGCAGCCAAACAAGCTCCTACGAGCAGTACTTC.

The chain carries TRBV3-1 and TRBJ2-1; TRBD2 might be the D (5 bases). The CDR3 has 16 residues. Trimming took 5 bases from V and 5 from J, leaving 19 bases between them. Germline lookup yields CDR1 LGHDT and CDR2 YNNKEL (reference sequence). CDR3: CASSRVVIAQNNEQFF. In nucleotides, the CDR3 is TGTGCCAGCAGCAGAGTGGTGATAGCGCAAAACAATGAGCAGTTCTTC.

This clonotype was observed a few times. The gene calls are TRBV20-1 and TRBJ2-5; the D is unclear. This CDR3 is 12 amino acids long. V lost 7 bases to trimming and J lost 4 bases, with 13 bases between them. Germline lookup yields CDR1 DFQATT and CDR2 SNEGSKA (reference sequence). The CDR3 DNA reads as TGCAGTGGCGAGTCGGCCGGAGAGACCCAGTACTTC. It translates to CSGESAGETQYF.

V usage is TRBV20-1 and J usage is TRBJ2-5, with 7 nucleotides matching TRBD2. The J call may be incorrect, as the DNA end agrees better with TRBJ2-7. The CDR3 contains 13 residues. CDR1 DFQATT and CDR2 SNEGSKA come from the germline V gene (reference sequence). The CDR3 loop is CSASGDYSYEQYF. Written as DNA, the CDR3 is TGCAGTGCTAGCGGGGACTACTCCTACGAGCAGTACTTC.

This clonotype has a handful of counts. The J gene is TRBJ2-3, the V gene TRBV20-1; D might be TRBD2 (5 bases). Trimming removed 3 bases at V and 5 bases at J, with 6 bases between. Per germline, CDR1 DFQATT and CDR2 SNEGSKA (reference sequence). The CDR3 has 11 residues. Here the CDR3 reads CSARAGDTQYF. CDR3 coding DNA: TGCAGTGCTAGGGCGGGAGATACGCAGTATTTT.

CDR3 protein: CASSLRGSNTGELFF. CDR3 bases: TGTGCCAGCAGTTTGAGGGGTTCGAACACCGGGGAGCTGTTTTTT. This chain joins TRBV12-3 or TRBV12-4 and TRBJ2-2; D is perhaps TRBD1 or TRBD2 (5 bases each). The CDR3 runs 15 residues. The V gene lost 3 bases and the J gene lost 0 bases, with 8 bases spanning the gap.

The count of this clonotype is one. The chain recombines TRBV5-6 with TRBJ2-1, with TRBD1 identical over 9 bases. Germline lookup yields CDR1 SGHDT and CDR2 YYEEEE. The ends lost 6 bases at V and 1 base at J; junction bases unmatched: 8. The CDR3 runs 16 residues. CDR3 region: CASMYSGTGSYNEQFF. The CDR3, as DNA: TGTGCCAGCATGTACTCCGGGACAGGGTCCTACAATGAGCAGTTCTTC.

Only a few counts were recorded for this clonotype. The genes are TRBV20-1 and TRBJ1-1; 7 bases map to TRBD1. The V segment lost 4 bases and the J segment 4 bases; nucleotides outside the gene matches: 3. From germline, CDR1 is DFQATT and CDR2 SNEGSKA (reference sequence). The CDR3 is made up of 12 amino acids. The DNA for the CDR3 is TGCAGTGCTACACGACAGGGCACTGAAGCTTTCTTT. Protein product: CSATRQGTEAFF.

V gene TRBV27 combines with J gene TRBJ1-1; D unresolved. Looked up from germline, CDR1 is MNHEY and CDR2 is SMNVEV (reference sequence). V gave up 5 bases and J gave up 0 bases, with 16 bases separating them. The CDR3 covers 16 residues. Written as DNA, the CDR3 is TGTGCCAGCAGTCCTGGTGGGTACTACGTGAACACTGAAGCTTTCTTT. It specifies CASSPGGYYVNTEAFF.